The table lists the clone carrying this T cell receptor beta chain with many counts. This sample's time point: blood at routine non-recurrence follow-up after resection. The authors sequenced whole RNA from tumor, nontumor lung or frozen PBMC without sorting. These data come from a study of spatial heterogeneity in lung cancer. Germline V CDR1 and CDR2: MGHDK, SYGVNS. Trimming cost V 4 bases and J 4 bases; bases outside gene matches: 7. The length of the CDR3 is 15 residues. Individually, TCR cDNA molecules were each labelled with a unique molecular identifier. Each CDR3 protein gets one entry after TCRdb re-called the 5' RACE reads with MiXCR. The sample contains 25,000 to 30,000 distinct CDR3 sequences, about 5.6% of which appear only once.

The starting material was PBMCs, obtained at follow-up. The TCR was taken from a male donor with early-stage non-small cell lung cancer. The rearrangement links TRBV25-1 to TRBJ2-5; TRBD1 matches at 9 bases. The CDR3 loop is CASSVTGTGSETQYF. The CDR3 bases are TGTGCCAGCAGTGTAACCGGGACAGGGTCAGAGACCCAGTACTTC.